The clone carrying this TCR beta chain was observed at least ten times. The antigen is unknown. The data were taken from a study of T cell repertoires in cytomegalovirus infection. In the study overall: CMV infection together with matching HLA type was indicated by public TCR beta signatures. Study-level points and caveats: The ex vivo response was dominated by HLA-C-restricted CMV-specific TCR beta clonotypes. Cumulative public TCR beta family frequency identified carriers of CMV plus the relevant HLA.

The CDR3 loop spans 12 amino acids. V dropped 3 bases and J dropped 2 bases, with 7 bases sitting between them. Germline values: CDR1 DFQATT, CDR2 SNEGSKA (reference sequence). TCRdb itself ran the reads through MiXCR, one entry per CDR3 protein. This table has 200,000 to 300,000 distinct CDR3 sequences, around 13% appearing once. The receptor's source is a human donor in good health (CMV status not recorded). Some clones in this sample may be carry-over from other donors' samples. The V and J genes are TRBV20-1 and TRBJ2-5; no clear D gene. The source material was PBMCs. Written as DNA, the CDR3 is TGCAGTGCTAGCGGATCACAAGAGACCCAGTACTTC. Its translation is CSASGSQETQYF.